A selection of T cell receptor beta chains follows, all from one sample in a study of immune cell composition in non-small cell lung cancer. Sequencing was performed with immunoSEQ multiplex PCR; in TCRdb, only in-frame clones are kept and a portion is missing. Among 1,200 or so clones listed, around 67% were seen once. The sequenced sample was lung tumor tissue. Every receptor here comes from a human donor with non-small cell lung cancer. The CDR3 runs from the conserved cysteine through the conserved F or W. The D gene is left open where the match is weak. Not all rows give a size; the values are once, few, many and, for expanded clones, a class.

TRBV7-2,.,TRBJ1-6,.,TGTGCCAGCAGCCTGAGGACAGATTCACCCCTCCACTTT,CASSLRTDSPLHF
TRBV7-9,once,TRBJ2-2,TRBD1,TGTGCCAGCAGCGGACAGGGCACCGGGGAGCTGTTTTTT,CASSGQGTGELFF
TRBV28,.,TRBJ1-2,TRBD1,TGTGCCAGCAGTTTCTTGGACAGGAAAAACTATGGCTACACCTTC,CASSFLDRKNYGYTF
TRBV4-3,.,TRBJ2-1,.,TGCGCCAGCAGCCAATCTGACAGGTACAATGAGCAGTTCTTC,CASSQSDRYNEQFF
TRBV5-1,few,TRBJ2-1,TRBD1,TGCGCCAGCAGCCCGGGACAGGGGACCTACAATGAGCAGTTCTTC,CASSPGQGTYNEQFF
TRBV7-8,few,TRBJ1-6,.,TGTGCCAGCAGGCAGAATAATTCACCCCTCCACTTT,CASRQNNSPLHF
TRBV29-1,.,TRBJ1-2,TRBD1,TGCAGCGTTGAAAAAGGGACAGGGTCATCCAACTATGGCTACACCTTC,CSVEKGTGSSNYGYTF
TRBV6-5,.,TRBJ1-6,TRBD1,TGTGCCAGCAGGATTAATCGACAGGGCCTTTCACCCCTCCACTTT,CASRINRQGLSPLHF
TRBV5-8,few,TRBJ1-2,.,TGTGCCAGCGACATATGGGATGGCTACACCTTC,CASDIWDGYTF
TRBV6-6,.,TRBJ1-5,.,TGTGCCAGCAGTTACTCAACAGGGACGGATCAGCCCCAGCATTTT,CASSYSTGTDQPQHF